What follows are 19 T cell receptor beta chains derived from one specimen sequenced in a study of blood T cell repertoires in COVID-19. Profiled with immunoSEQ multiplex PCR; TCRdb holds only in-frame clones, not every one. The table includes about 74,000 clones, about 88% detected once. The sample taken for sequencing was peripheral blood. The receptor source for this set is a human donor in a cohort sampled during active COVID-19.

This clone was picked up one time. J is TRBJ2-7 and V is TRBV30, with D maybe TRBD2 (5 bases). The CDR3 extends over 12 amino acids. V dropped 0 bases and J dropped 7 bases, with 10 bases sitting between them. CDR1 GTSNPN and CDR2 SVGIG come from the germline V gene (reference sequence). CDR3 nucleotide sequence: TGTGCCTGGAGTGTCTGGGGAGAAGAGCAGTACTTC. This encodes CAWSVWGEEQYF.

The CDR3 nucleotides read TGCGCCAGCAGCCCCCTGGGCGGGGGTCAGCCCCAGCATTTT. Its protein product is CASSPLGGGQPQHF. The gene calls are TRBV5-1 and TRBJ1-5; TRBD1 is a possible D gene (5 bases). Germline loops: CDR1 SGHRS, CDR2 YFSETQ. Deletions cut 4 bases from V and 6 bases from J, with 14 bases between. The CDR3 contains 14 residues.

The rearrangement joins TRBV27 to TRBJ2-2; a weak D match, TRBD2 (6 bases). Trimming took 6 bases from V and 2 from J, leaving 10 bases between them. Germline V gives CDR1 MNHEY, CDR2 SMNVEV (reference sequence). The CDR3 has 14 amino acids. Written as DNA, the CDR3 is TGTGCCAGCAGGGCGGGAATTAACACCGGGGAGCTGTTTTTT. Protein: CASRAGINTGELFF.

The chain joins TRBV4-3 to TRBJ2-2; D is unresolved. Trimming took off 1 base at V and 5 bases at J, with 5 bases between the two ends. This CDR3 is 13 amino acids long. Germline V gives CDR1 LGHNA, CDR2 YSLEER. The CDR3 region is CASSQGATGELFF. The CDR3 DNA sequence: TGCGCCAGCAGCCAAGGCGCGACCGGGGAGCTGTTTTTT.

This chain connects TRBV28 to TRBJ1-5; TRBD1 might be the D (6 bases). This CDR3 contains 16 residues. Trimming shortened V by 5 bases and J by 0 bases, and 14 bases separated the two germline ends. Germline V gene data show CDR1 as MDHEN and CDR2 as SYDVKM. CDR3 sequence: CASSPAGAYSNQPQHF. The CDR3 DNA is TGTGCCAGCAGTCCCGCAGGGGCATATAGCAATCAGCCCCAGCATTTT.

The V call is TRBV27, the J call TRBJ1-4, with a possible D match to TRBD1 (6 bases). Trimming removed 3 bases at V and 6 bases at J, with 8 bases between. Germline CDR1 MNHEY, CDR2 SMNVEV (reference sequence). The length of the CDR3 is 13 residues. CDR3 sequence reads: CASSFQGYEKLFF. The CDR3, as DNA: TGTGCCAGCAGTTTCCAGGGGTATGAAAAACTGTTTTTT.

A single count supports this clone. J is TRBJ2-7 and V is TRBV5-1; 9 bases match TRBD2. V trimming: 7 bases; J trimming: 2 bases; junction bases outside the gene matches: 10. The CDR3 loop spans 15 amino acids. CDR1 SGHRS and CDR2 YFSETQ come from the germline V gene. CDR3 sequence: CASRIAGVTTYEQYF. The DNA of the CDR3 is TGCGCCAGCCGTATAGCGGGAGTCACCACCTACGAGCAGTACTTC.

This chain joins TRBV19 and TRBJ2-6, with a weak D call TRBD2 (6 bases). The CDR3 has 16 residues. V lost 3 bases and J 0 bases, leaving 9 bases between the germline ends. The germline gives CDR1 LNHDA, CDR2 SQIVND (reference sequence). The chain's CDR3 is CASSMGTRSGANVLTF. The CDR3 bases are TGTGCCAGTAGTATGGGGACTCGCTCTGGGGCCAACGTCCTGACTTTC.

V gene TRBV18 combines with J gene TRBJ2-2, with D perhaps TRBD1 (6 bases). Germline CDR1 is KGHSH and CDR2 is LQKENI. V dropped 6 bases and J dropped 6 bases, with 14 bases sitting between them. The CDR3 covers 14 residues. As DNA, the CDR3 is TGTGCCAGCTCGACCCGAGGGGGAGCCGGGGAGCTGTTTTTT. Translated, it gives CASSTRGGAGELFF. The full variable domain, rest sourced from reference TRBV18 and TRBJ2-2, is NAGVMQNPRHLVRRRGQEARLRCSPMKGHSHVYWYRQLPEEGLKFMVYLQKENIIDESGMPKERFSAEFPKEGPSILRIQQVVRGDSAAYFCASSTRGGAGELFFGEGSRLTVL.

V is TRBV6-4 and J is TRBJ2-1; 9 nucleotides agree with TRBD2. CDR1 is MRHNA and CDR2 is SNTAGT in the germline V gene. This CDR3 contains 15 residues. Losses at the gene ends were 2 bases for V and 4 bases for J; bases not matched to a gene: 3. CDR3 DNA sequence: TGTGCCAGCAGTGACGCGACTAGCGGATACAATGAGCAGTTCTTC. Protein: CASSDATSGYNEQFF.

The chain links TRBV6-6 to TRBJ1-6, with 7 bases matching TRBD1. The CDR3 consists of 12 residues. The V segment lost 8 bases and the J segment 8 bases; nucleotides outside the gene matches: 3. Germline CDR1 is MNHNY and CDR2 is SVGAGI (reference sequence). CDR3 nucleotides: TGTGCCAGCGTCACAGGGGATTCACCCCTCCACTTT. Its protein product is CASVTGDSPLHF.

The chain couples TRBV10-3 to TRBJ2-6; 7 bases line up with TRBD1. This CDR3 has 16 residues. V was clipped by 5 bases and J by 0 bases; unmatched bases: 4. CDR1 is ENHRY and CDR2 is SYGVKD in the germline V gene. In DNA form, the CDR3 reads TGTGCCATCAGTCCGGGACAGAGCTCTGGGGCCAACGTCCTGACTTTC. It yields the protein CAISPGQSSGANVLTF.

This sequence joins TRBV6-2 or TRBV6-3 and TRBJ2-7; 9 bases are shared with TRBD1. Germline V gene data show CDR1 as MNHEY and CDR2 as SVGEGT. After removal of 2 bases from V and 2 bases from J, the junction contained 4 bases not matched to a gene. The CDR3 spans 15 residues. CDR3 sequence: CASSYGTGNPYEQYF. The CDR3 nucleotides read TGTGCCAGCAGTTACGGGACAGGGAACCCCTACGAGCAGTACTTC.

The chain joins TRBV19 to TRBJ2-5; 10 bases agree with TRBD1. The CDR3 is 15 amino acids. Germline V gives CDR1 LNHDA, CDR2 SQIVND (reference sequence). J lost 4 bases, V lost 5 bases, and 7 bases had no gene match. CDR3 sequence reads: CASSGGQGRGETQYF. In DNA, the CDR3 is TGTGCCAGTAGTGGGGGACAGGGGCGCGGAGAGACCCAGTACTTC.

Here the CDR3 reads CASSSRTGDSYEQYF. For the CDR3, the DNA is TGTGCCAGCAGCTCCAGGACAGGGGACAGCTACGAGCAGTACTTC. The genes are TRBV11-2 and TRBJ2-7; 9 nucleotides align to TRBD1. Germline V gives CDR1 SGHAT, CDR2 FQNNGV. This CDR3 has 15 residues. The V gene end was trimmed by 4 bases and the J gene end by 3 bases; junction bases not matched to a gene: 7.

The chain couples TRBV29-1 to TRBJ2-7; 8 bases line up with TRBD2. V was pared by 7 bases and J by 7 bases, with 9 bases of the junction left unmatched. Germline CDR1 and CDR2: SQVTM and ANQGSEA. The CDR3 has 12 amino acids. The CDR3 DNA is TGCAGCGCCTCAGCGGGAGTCGGGGAGCAGTACTTC. It yields the protein CSASAGVGEQYF.

In this sample, this clone turned up once. J is TRBJ1-2 and V is TRBV12-3 or TRBV12-4; D gene uncertain. Trimming stripped 3 bases from V and 3 bases from J, with 5 bases between. There are 12 residues in the CDR3. The CDR3: CASSFSDYGYTF. The DNA for the CDR3 is TGTGCCAGCAGTTTTTCAGACTATGGCTACACCTTC.

This sequence joins TRBV6-5 and TRBJ2-2; 8 bases align to TRBD2. The CDR3 consists of 12 residues. The J segment lost 3 bases and the V segment lost 11 bases, leaving 2 bases of the junction unmatched. Germline V CDR1 and CDR2: MNHEY, SVGAGI. This CDR3 is CAGTRDTGELFF. For the CDR3, the DNA is TGTGCCGGGACTAGGGACACCGGGGAGCTGTTTTTT.

The V gene is TRBV7-2, the J gene TRBJ2-7; TRBD2 agrees at 12 bases. Germline trimming cut 5 bases from V and 4 bases from J; bases unmatched to any gene: 12. The CDR3 covers 17 residues. Germline CDR1 SGHTA, CDR2 FQGNSA. CDR3 bases: TGTGCCAGCAGCCCGACTAGCGGGAGAAACCTTTTTTACGAGCAGTACTTC. Its protein product is CASSPTSGRNLFYEQYF.